Listed here are 21 T cell receptor beta chains from one sample, sequenced in a study of CD8 T cells in ankylosing spondylitis. Findings and limits, study-wide: In ankylosing spondylitis blood, a motif of 7 to 9 highly homologous TCR beta variants appeared characteristic.

Antigens of these TCRs are unknown. Each CDR3 protein gets one entry after TCRdb re-called the 5' RACE reads with MiXCR. This sample has some 240,000 distinct CDR3 sequences, with 7% to 8% found just once. Sequencing was carried out using blood, either unsorted or a sorted T cell fraction (not recorded which). Every receptor here comes from a male donor with ankylosing spondylitis.

This clonotype came up many times. The rearrangement joins TRBV9 to TRBJ2-2; D remains ambiguous. This CDR3 spans 16 amino acids. The germline CDR1 and CDR2 sequences are SGDLS and YYNGEE. V lost 0 bases and J lost 4, with 13 bases in between. CDR3 sequence: CASSVEATEPTGELFF. In DNA, the CDR3 is TGTGCCAGCAGCGTAGAAGCTACGGAACCCACCGGGGAGCTGTTTTTT. Full variable domain (remainder filled in from reference TRBV9 and TRBJ2-2): DSGVTQTPKHLITATGQRVTLRCSPRSGDLSVYWYQQSLDQGLQFLIQYYNGEERAKGNILERFSAQQFPDLHSELNLSSLELGDSALYFCASSVEATEPTGELFFGEGSRLTVL.

The V and J genes are TRBV7-8 and TRBJ2-7, with D unresolved. Germline CDR1 reads SGHVS; CDR2 reads FQNEAQ. The CDR3 runs 11 residues. Between the trimmed V and J ends, which lost 3 bases and 5 bases, there was a span of 5 bases. In nucleotides, the CDR3 is TGTGCCAGCAGCTTGAAGAACGAGCAGTACTTC. It translates to CASSLKNEQYF.

This clonotype was counted many times. This chain links TRBV13 with TRBJ1-1; possibly TRBD1 for D (5 bases). CDR1 and CDR2 from the germline V gene are PRHDT and FYEKMQ (reference sequence). V lost 2 bases, J lost 6 bases, and 16 bases lay in between. This CDR3 has 15 residues. The CDR3 loop reads CASSLSGPGGPEAFF. Written as DNA, the CDR3 is TGTGCCAGCAGCTTATCAGGGCCAGGCGGGCCTGAAGCTTTCTTT.

A few counts support this clonotype. The chain employs TRBV9 and TRBJ2-7; D may be TRBD1 (5 bases). The CDR3 covers 13 residues. V lost 3 bases, J lost 7 bases, and 14 bases lay in between. The germline V gene encodes CDR1 SGDLS and CDR2 YYNGEE. The CDR3 DNA reads as TGTGCCAGCAGCGGCAGTTACCCAGGGGAGCAGTACTTC. Residues: CASSGSYPGEQYF.

The sample holds many counts of this clonotype. The chain employs TRBV9 and TRBJ1-2; D not resolved. Trimming pared 4 bases from V and 0 bases from J, leaving 4 bases between. The V gene's germline CDR1 is SGDLS and CDR2 YYNGEE. The CDR3 is 12 residues long. CDR3 bases: TGTGCCAGCAGCTATCCTAACTATGGCTACACCTTC. It is translated as CASSYPNYGYTF.

This clonotype was seen more than once but under ten times. The chain has TRBV7-9 and TRBJ2-1; TRBD2 agrees at 12 bases. This CDR3 spans 15 amino acids. V shed 4 bases, J shed 4 bases, and the junction held 2 bases outside the gene matches. Germline V CDR1 and CDR2: SEHNR, FQNEAQ (reference sequence). The DNA for the CDR3 is TGTGCCAGCAGCTGGACTAGCGGGATTTACAATGAGCAGTTCTTC. Translation: CASSWTSGIYNEQFF. Full variable domain (missing parts from reference TRBV7-9 and TRBJ2-1): DTGVSQNPRHKITKRGQNVTFRCDPISEHNRLYWYRQTLGQGPEFLTYFQNEAQLEKSRLLSDRFSAERPKGSFSTLEIQRTEQGDSAMYLCASSWTSGIYNEQFFGPGTRLTVL.

This clonotype was counted at least ten times. V usage is TRBV7-8 and J usage is TRBJ2-1; TRBD2 aligns across 12 bases. V trimming: 4 bases; J trimming: 6 bases; junction bases outside the gene matches: 4. This CDR3 has 15 amino acids. Per germline, CDR1 SGHVS and CDR2 FQNEAQ. This CDR3 is CASSSTSGRLNEQFF. CDR3 in DNA: TGTGCCAGCAGCTCGACTAGCGGGAGACTCAATGAGCAGTTCTTC.

This clonotype was picked up many times. The rearrangement uses TRBV4-3 and TRBJ1-1; no firm D call. V lost 0 bases to trimming and J lost 5 bases, with 7 bases between them. The germline CDR1 and CDR2 sequences are LGHNA and YSLEER. This CDR3 spans 13 amino acids. Written as DNA, the CDR3 is TGCGCCAGCAGCCAAGAAGCCGAGACTGAAGCTTTCTTT. Translation gives CASSQEAETEAFF.

This clonotype was detected only a few times. The V and J genes are TRBV6-6 and TRBJ2-2; D uncertain. The germline V gene encodes CDR1 MNHNY and CDR2 SVGAGI (reference sequence). V was clipped by 6 bases and J by 5 bases, with 7 bases between them. CDR3 length equals 12 residues. The CDR3 sequence: CASRDGTGELFF. DNA of the CDR3: TGTGCCAGCAGGGACGGAACCGGGGAGCTGTTTTTT.

The V gene is TRBV6-5, the J gene TRBJ2-1, with TRBD2 matching over 8 bases. This CDR3 is 15 amino acids long. CDR1 is MNHEY, CDR2 SVGAGI, per germline. V was clipped by 4 bases and J by 4 bases; unmatched bases: 6. CDR3 nucleotide sequence: TGTGCCAGCAGTTTTAGCGGGGAGATATACAATGAGCAGTTCTTC. Protein sequence: CASSFSGEIYNEQFF.

The chain combines TRBV5-6 with TRBJ2-3; tentative D call: TRBD2 (6 bases). The CDR3 runs 14 residues. Trimming removed 0 bases at V and 4 bases at J, with 9 bases between. Germline V gene sequence: CDR1 SGHDT, CDR2 YYEEEE. The CDR3 reads CASSLVGGADTQYF. In DNA form, the CDR3 reads TGTGCCAGCAGCTTGGTAGGAGGGGCAGATACGCAGTATTTT.

The table lists this clonotype with many counts. The chain is built from TRBV6-2 or TRBV6-3 and TRBJ1-2; D remains unclear. This CDR3 has 15 amino acids. Germline V CDR1 and CDR2: MNHEY, SVGEGT. Trimming pared 2 bases from V and 0 bases from J, leaving 10 bases between. This CDR3 reads CASSYPRPANYGYTF. Here the CDR3 DNA reads TGTGCCAGCAGTTACCCGAGGCCGGCTAACTATGGCTACACCTTC.

This clonotype occurred a few times. V and J are TRBV19 and TRBJ1-1; 11 nucleotides agree with TRBD1. CDR1 LNHDA and CDR2 SQIVND come from the germline V gene (reference sequence). V dropped 2 bases and J dropped 0; count of bases not matched to a gene: 2. This CDR3 is built from 16 residues. CDR3 residues: CASSIRTGGMNTEAFF. The CDR3 DNA is TGTGCCAGTAGTATACGGACAGGGGGCATGAACACTGAAGCTTTCTTT.

This chain joins TRBV5-1 and TRBJ2-7; D is unresolved. V was clipped by 0 bases and J by 4 bases, with 8 bases between them. The CDR3 covers 13 residues. Germline V gene data show CDR1 as SGHRS and CDR2 as YFSETQ. CDR3 in DNA: TGCGCCAGCAGCTTGGCCATCCGGTACGAGCAGTACTTC. It codes for CASSLAIRYEQYF.

This sequence joins TRBV4-1 and TRBJ2-7; D uncertain. This CDR3 is built from 13 residues. The germline gives CDR1 MGHRA, CDR2 YSYEKL. With 4 bases removed from V and 2 bases from J, the gap between germline ends came to 9 bases. CDR3 residues: CASSLSWAYEQYF. DNA for the CDR3: TGCGCCAGCAGCCTCTCGTGGGCCTACGAGCAGTACTTC.

This clonotype has a count of ten or more. This chain links TRBV10-1 with TRBJ2-3; TRBD1 aligns across 9 bases. The J segment lost 8 bases and the V segment lost 3 bases, leaving 6 bases of the junction unmatched. Germline V gene lookup returns CDR1 WNHNN and CDR2 SYGVQD (reference sequence). This CDR3 is 14 amino acids long. CDR3 nucleotides: TGCGCCAGCAGTGATAGGGGACAGGGTCCTACGCAGTATTTT. Translating gives CASSDRGQGPTQYF.

This clonotype has a handful of counts. CDR3 protein: CASSVGTGDEQYF. CDR3 nucleotide sequence: TGTGCCAGCAGCGTGGGGACAGGGGACGAGCAGTACTTC. V and J are TRBV9 and TRBJ2-7; 10 nucleotides match TRBD1. In germline, CDR1 is SGDLS, CDR2 YYNGEE. This CDR3 has 13 amino acids. V lost 2 bases, J lost 5 bases, and 1 base stayed unmatched.

This clonotype was detected ten times or more. V and J are TRBV9 and TRBJ1-2, with 9 bases matching TRBD1. V gave up 2 bases and J gave up 3 bases; unmatched junction bases: 11. This CDR3 is 17 amino acids long. In germline, CDR1 is SGDLS, CDR2 YYNGEE. CDR3 coding DNA: TGTGCCAGCAGCGTCCGGGACAGGGTTTACGCAGACTATGGCTACACCTTC. Encoded protein: CASSVRDRVYADYGYTF.

The rearrangement links TRBV7-9 to TRBJ2-3; 7 bases are shared with TRBD2. Per the germline V gene, CDR1 is SEHNR and CDR2 is FQNEAQ (reference sequence). With 5 bases clipped from V and 4 bases from J, the junction kept 15 bases outside the gene matches. The length of the CDR3 is 17 residues. The CDR3 is CASSPLGAGENPDTQYF. Here the CDR3 DNA reads TGTGCCAGCAGCCCCCTTGGGGCGGGAGAAAATCCAGATACGCAGTATTTT.

This clonotype was counted ten times or more. The chain uses TRBV5-1 and TRBJ1-6; D gene ambiguous. The V end lost 0 bases, the J end lost 9 bases, and 4 bases lay between the germline ends. CDR3 length equals 12 residues. Germline lookup yields CDR1 SGHRS and CDR2 YFSETQ. This CDR3 is CASSLGASPLHF. The CDR3 bases are TGCGCCAGCAGCTTGGGAGCTTCACCCCTCCACTTT.

This clonotype was counted at least ten times. V and J are TRBV12-3 or TRBV12-4 and TRBJ2-7, with D tentatively TRBD1 (6 bases). The CDR3 is 11 residues long. Trimming removed 6 bases from V and 3 bases from J, with 6 bases in between. The chain's CDR3 is CASRTGYEQYF. CDR3 bases: TGTGCCAGCAGGACAGGCTACGAGCAGTACTTC.